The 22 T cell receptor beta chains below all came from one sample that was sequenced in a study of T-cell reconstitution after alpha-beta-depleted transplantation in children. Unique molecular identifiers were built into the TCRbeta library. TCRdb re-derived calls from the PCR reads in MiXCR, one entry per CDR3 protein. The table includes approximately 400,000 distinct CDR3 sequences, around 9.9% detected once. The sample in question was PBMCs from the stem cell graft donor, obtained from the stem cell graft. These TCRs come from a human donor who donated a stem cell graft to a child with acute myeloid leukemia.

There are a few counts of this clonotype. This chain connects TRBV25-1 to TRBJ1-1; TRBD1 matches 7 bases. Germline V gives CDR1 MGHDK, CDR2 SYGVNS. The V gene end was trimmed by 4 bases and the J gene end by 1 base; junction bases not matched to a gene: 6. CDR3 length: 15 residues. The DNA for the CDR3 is TGTGCCAGCAGTGCCCTAGACAGGGCGAACACTGAAGCTTTCTTT. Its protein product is CASSALDRANTEAFF.

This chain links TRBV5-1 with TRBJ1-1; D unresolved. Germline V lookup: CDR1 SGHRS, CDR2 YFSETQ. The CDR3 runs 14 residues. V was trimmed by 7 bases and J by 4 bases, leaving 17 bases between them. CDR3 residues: CASATQFLVTEAFF. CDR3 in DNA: TGCGCCAGCGCGACACAATTTCTAGTCACTGAAGCTTTCTTT.

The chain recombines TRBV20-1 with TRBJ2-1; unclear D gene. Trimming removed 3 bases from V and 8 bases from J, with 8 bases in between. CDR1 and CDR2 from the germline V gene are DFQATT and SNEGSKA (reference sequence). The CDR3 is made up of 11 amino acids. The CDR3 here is CSASSVYEQFF. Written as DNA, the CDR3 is TGCAGTGCTAGTTCAGTCTATGAGCAGTTCTTC.

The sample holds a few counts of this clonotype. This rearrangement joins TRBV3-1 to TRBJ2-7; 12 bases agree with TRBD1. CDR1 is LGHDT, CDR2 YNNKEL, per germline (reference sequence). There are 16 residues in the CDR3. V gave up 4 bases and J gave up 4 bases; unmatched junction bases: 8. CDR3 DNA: TGTGCCAGCAGCCGAGGCTTGGGACAGGGGGCTTACGAGCAGTACTTC. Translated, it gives CASSRGLGQGAYEQYF.

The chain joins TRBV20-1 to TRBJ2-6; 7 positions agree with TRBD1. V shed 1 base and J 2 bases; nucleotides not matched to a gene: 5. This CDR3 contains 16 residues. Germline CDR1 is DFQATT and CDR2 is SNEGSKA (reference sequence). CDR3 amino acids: CSARGGQTAGANVLTF. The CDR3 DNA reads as TGCAGTGCTAGAGGGGGACAGACTGCTGGGGCCAACGTCCTGACTTTC.

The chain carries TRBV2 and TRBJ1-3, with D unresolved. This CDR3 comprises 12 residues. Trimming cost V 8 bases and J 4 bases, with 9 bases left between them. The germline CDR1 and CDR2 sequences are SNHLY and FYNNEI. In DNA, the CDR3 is TGTGCCAGCGGAGGCGACGGAAACACCATATATTTT. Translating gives CASGGDGNTIYF.

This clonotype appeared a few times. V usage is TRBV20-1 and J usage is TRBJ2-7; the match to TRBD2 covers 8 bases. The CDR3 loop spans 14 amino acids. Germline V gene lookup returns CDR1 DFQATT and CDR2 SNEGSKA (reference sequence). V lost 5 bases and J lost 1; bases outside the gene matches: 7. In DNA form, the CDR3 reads TGCAGTGCTGTCGTAGCGGGAATATCCTACGAGCAGTACTTC. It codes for CSAVVAGISYEQYF.

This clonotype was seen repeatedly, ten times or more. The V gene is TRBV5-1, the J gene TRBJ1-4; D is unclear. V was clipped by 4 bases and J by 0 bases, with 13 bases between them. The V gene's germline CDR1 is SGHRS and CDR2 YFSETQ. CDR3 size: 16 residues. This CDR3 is CASSPGLDATNEKLFF. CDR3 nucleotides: TGCGCCAGCAGCCCGGGCCTGGATGCAACTAATGAAAAACTGTTTTTT.

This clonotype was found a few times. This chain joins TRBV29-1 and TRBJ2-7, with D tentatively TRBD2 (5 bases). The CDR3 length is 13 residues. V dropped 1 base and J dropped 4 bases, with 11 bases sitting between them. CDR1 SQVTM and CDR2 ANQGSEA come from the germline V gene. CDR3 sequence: CSVEGIGEYEQYF. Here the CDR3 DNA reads TGCAGCGTTGAAGGGATCGGGGAGTACGAGCAGTACTTC.

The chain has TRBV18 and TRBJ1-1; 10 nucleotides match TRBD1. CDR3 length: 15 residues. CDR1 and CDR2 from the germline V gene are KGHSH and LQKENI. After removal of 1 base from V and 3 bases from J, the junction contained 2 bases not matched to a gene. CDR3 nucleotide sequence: TGTGCCAGCTCACCACGGACAGGGGGGGACACTGAAGCTTTCTTT. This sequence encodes CASSPRTGGDTEAFF. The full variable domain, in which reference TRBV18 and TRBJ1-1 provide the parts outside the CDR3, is NAGVMQNPRHLVRRRGQEARLRCSPMKGHSHVYWYRQLPEEGLKFMVYLQKENIIDESGMPKERFSAEFPKEGPSILRIQQVVRGDSAAYFCASSPRTGGDTEAFFGQGTRLTVV.

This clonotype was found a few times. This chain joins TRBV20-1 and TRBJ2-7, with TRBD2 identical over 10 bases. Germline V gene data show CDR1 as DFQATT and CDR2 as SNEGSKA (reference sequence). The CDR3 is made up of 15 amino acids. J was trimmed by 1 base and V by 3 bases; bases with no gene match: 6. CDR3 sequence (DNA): TGCAGTGCTAGTCGGCCTAGCGGGGGATCCTACGAGCAGTACTTC. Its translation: CSASRPSGGSYEQYF.

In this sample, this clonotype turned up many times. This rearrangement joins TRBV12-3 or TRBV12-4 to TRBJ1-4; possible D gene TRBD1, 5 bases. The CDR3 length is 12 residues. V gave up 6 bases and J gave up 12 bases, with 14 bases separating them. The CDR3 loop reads CASRRGMGELFF. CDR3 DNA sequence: TGTGCCAGCAGACGGGGGATGGGGGAACTGTTTTTT.

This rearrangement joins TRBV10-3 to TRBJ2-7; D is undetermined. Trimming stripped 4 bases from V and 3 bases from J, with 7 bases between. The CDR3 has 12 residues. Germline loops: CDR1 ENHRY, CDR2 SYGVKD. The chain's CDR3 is CAISATDYEQYF. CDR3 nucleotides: TGTGCCATCAGTGCGACTGACTACGAGCAGTACTTC.

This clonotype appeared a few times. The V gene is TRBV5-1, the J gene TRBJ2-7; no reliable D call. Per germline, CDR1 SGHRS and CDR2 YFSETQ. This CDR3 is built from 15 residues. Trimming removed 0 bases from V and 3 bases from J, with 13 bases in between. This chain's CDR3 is CASSLGLGPNYEQYV. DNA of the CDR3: TGCGCCAGCAGCTTGGGTCTAGGGCCGAACTACGAGCAGTACGTC.

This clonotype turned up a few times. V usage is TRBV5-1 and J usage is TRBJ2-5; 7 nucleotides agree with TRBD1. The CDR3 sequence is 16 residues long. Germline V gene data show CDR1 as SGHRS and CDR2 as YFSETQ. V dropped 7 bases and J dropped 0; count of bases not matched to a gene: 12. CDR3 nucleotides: TGCGCCAGCGCACAGGGGTTAGTTTGGGACCAAGAGACCCAGTACTTC. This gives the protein CASAQGLVWDQETQYF.

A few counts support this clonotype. The CDR3 loop is CASSLVLAGVVGEQYF. The CDR3 DNA sequence: TGTGCCAGCAGTTTAGTGCTAGCGGGAGTCGTAGGCGAGCAGTACTTC. The gene calls are TRBV12-3 or TRBV12-4 and TRBJ2-7; 10 nucleotides align to TRBD2. CDR3 length: 16 residues. J gave up 6 bases and V 1 base, and 9 bases lay outside the gene matches.

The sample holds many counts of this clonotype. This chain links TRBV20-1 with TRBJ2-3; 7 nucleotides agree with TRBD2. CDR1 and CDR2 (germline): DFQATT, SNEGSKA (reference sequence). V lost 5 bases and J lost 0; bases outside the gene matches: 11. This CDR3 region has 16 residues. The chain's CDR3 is CSAGTGSSGSTDTQYF. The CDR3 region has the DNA TGCAGTGCTGGCACGGGGAGTAGCGGGAGCACAGATACGCAGTATTTT.

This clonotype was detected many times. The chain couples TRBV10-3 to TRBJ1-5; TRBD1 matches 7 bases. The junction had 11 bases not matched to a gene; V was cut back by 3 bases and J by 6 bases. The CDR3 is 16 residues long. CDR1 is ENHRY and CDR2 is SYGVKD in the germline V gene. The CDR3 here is CAISDPPGQSGQPQHF. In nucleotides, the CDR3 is TGTGCCATCAGTGACCCTCCGGGACAGTCGGGTCAGCCCCAGCATTTT.

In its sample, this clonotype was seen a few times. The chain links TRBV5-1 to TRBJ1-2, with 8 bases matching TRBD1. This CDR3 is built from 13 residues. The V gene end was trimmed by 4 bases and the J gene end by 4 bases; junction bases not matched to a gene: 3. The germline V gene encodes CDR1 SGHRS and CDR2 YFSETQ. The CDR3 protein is CASSRGQVYGYTF. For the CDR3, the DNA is TGCGCCAGCAGCCGGGGACAGGTCTATGGCTACACCTTC.

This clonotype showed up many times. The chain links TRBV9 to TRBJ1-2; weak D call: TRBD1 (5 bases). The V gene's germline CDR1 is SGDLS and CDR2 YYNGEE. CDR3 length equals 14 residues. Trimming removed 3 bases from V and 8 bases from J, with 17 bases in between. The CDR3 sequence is CASSAGTAVGGYTF. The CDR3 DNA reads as TGTGCCAGCAGCGCCGGGACTGCCGTGGGGGGCTACACCTTC.

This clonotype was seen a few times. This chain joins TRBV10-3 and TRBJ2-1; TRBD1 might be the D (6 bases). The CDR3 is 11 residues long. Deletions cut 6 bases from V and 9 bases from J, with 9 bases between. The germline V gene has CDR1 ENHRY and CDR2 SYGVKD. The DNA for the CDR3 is TGTGCCATCAGGCAGGGGAGTGAGCAGTTCTTC. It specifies CAIRQGSEQFF.

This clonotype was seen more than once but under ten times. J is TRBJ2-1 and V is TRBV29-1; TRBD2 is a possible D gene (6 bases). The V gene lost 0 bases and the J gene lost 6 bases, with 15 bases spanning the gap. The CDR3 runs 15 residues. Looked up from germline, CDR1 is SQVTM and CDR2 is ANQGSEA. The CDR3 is CSVEDWGLLSNEQFF. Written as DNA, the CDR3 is TGCAGCGTTGAAGATTGGGGACTTCTTAGCAATGAGCAGTTCTTC.